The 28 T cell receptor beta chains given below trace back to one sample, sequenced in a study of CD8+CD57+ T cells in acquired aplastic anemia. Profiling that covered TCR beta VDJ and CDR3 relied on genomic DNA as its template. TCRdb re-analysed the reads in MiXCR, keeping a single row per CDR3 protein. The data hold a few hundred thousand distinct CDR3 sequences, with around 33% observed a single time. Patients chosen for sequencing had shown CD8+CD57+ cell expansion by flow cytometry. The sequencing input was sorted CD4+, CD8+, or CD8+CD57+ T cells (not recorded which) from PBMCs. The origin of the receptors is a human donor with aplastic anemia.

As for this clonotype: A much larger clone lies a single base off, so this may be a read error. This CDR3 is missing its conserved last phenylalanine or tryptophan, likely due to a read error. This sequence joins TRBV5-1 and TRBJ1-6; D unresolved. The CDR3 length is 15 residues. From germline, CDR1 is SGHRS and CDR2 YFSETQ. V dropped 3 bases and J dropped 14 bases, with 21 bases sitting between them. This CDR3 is CASSYQEAAGETLHL. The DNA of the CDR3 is TGCGCCAGCAGCTACCAGGAAGCTGCGGGAGAGACCCTCCACCTT.

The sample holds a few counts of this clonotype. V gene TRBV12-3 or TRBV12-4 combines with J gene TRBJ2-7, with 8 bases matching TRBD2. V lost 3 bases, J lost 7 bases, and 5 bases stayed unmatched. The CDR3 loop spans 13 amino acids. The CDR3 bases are TGTGCCAGCAGTTTTCAAGCGGGAGATGAGCAGTACTTC. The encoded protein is CASSFQAGDEQYF.

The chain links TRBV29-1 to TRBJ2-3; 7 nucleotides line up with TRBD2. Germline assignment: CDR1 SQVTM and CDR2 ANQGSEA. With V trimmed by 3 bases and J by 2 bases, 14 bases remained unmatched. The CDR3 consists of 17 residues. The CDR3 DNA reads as TGCAGCGTTGAGGGGCTAGCGGCTAGCGGAAACACAGATACGCAGTATTTT. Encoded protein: CSVEGLAASGNTDTQYF.

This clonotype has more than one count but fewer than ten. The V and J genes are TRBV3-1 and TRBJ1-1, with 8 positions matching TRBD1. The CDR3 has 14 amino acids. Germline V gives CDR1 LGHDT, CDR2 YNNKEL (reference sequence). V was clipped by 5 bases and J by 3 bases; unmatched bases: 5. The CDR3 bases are TGTGCCAGCAGCGCACAGGGACAGGACACTGAAGCTTTCTTT. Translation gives CASSAQGQDTEAFF.

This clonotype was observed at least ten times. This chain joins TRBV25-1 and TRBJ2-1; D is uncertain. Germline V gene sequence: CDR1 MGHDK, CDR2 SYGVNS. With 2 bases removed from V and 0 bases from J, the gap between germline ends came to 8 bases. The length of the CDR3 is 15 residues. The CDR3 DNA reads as TGTGCCAGCAGTGAACTAGGTGTCTCCTACAATGAGCAGTTCTTC. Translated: CASSELGVSYNEQFF.

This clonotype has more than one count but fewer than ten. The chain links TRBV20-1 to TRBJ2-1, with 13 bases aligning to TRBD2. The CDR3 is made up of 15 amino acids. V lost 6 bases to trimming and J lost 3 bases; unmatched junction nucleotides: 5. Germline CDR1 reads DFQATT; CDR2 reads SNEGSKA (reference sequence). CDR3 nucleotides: TGCAGTGCGCCCCGACTAGCGGGAGGCTACAATGAGCAGTTCTTC. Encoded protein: CSAPRLAGGYNEQFF.

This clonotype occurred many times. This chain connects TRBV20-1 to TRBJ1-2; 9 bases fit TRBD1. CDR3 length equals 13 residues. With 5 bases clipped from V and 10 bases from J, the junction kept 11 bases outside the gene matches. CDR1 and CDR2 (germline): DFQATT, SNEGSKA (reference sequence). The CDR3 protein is CSARYGTGIYYTF. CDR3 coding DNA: TGCAGTGCTCGTTATGGGACAGGGATATACTACACCTTC.

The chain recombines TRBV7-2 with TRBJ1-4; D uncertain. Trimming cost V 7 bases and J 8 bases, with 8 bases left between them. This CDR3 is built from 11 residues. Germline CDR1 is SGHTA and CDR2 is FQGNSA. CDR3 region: CASTNTEKLFF. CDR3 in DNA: TGTGCCAGCACCAACACAGAAAAACTGTTTTTT.

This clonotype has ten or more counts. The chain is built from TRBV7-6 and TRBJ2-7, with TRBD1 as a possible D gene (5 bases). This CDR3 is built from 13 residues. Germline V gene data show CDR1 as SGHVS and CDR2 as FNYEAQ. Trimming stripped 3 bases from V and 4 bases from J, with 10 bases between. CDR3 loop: CASSFDRDYEQYF. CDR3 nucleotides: TGTGCCAGCAGCTTTGACAGAGATTACGAGCAGTACTTC.

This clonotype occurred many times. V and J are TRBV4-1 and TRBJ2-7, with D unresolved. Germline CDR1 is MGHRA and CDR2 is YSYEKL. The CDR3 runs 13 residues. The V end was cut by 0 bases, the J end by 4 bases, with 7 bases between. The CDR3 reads CASSQDIQYEQYF. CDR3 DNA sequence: TGCGCCAGCAGCCAAGATATACAGTACGAGCAGTACTTC.

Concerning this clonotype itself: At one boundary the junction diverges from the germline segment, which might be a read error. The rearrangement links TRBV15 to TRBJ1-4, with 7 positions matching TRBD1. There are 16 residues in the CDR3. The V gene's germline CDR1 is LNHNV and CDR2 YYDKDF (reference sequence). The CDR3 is CATSSNLQGKNEELFF. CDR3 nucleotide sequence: TGTGCCACCAGCTCAAACTTACAGGGGAAGAATGAAGAACTGTTTTTT.

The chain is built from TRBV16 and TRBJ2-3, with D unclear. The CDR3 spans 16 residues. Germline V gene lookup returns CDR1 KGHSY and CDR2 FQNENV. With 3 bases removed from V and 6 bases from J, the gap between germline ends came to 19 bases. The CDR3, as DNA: TGTGCCAGCAGCCAGCAGACCGCCTCAGGTGCCGATACGCAGTATTTT. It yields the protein CASSQQTASGADTQYF.

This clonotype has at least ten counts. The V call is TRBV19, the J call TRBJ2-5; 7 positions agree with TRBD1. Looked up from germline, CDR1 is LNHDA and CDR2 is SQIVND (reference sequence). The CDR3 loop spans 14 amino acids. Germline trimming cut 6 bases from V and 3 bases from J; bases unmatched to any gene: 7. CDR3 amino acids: CASSPDRSEETQYF. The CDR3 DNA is TGTGCCAGTAGCCCGGACAGGTCTGAAGAGACCCAGTACTTC.

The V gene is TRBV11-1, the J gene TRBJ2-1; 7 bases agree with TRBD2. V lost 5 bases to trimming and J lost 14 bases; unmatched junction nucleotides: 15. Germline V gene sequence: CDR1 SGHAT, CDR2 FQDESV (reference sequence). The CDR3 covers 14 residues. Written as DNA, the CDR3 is TGTGCCAGCAGCCTGGGGAGCGGGGTCACAAGGGAGTTCTTC. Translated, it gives CASSLGSGVTREFF.

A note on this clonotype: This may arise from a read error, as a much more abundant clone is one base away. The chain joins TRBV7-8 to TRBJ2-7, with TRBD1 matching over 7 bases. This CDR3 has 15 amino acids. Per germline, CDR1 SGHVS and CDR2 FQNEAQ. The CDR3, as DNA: TGTGCCAACAGCGCAGGATCTACAGGGGCCTACGAGCAGTACTTC. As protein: CANSAGSTGAYEQYF.

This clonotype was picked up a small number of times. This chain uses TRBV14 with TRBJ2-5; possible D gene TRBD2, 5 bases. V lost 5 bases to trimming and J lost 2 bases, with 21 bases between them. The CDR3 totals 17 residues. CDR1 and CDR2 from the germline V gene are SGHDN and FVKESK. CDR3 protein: CASSKDFPGWGQETQYF. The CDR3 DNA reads TGTGCCAGCAGCAAGGACTTTCCGGGGTGGGGACAAGAGACCCAGTACTTC.

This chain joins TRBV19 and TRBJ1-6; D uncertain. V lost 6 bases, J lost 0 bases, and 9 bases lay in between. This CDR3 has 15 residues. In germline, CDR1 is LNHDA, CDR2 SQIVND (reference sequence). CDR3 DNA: TGTGCCAGTAGCCAGGTGTCCTCCTATAATTCACCCCTCCACTTT. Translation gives CASSQVSSYNSPLHF.

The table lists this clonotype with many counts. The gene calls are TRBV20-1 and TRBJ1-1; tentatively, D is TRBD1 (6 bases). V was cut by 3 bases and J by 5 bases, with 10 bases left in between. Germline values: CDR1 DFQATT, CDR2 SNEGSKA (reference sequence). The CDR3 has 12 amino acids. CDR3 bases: TGCAGTGCTAGGGGAACAGGGACTGAAGCTTTCTTT. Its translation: CSARGTGTEAFF.

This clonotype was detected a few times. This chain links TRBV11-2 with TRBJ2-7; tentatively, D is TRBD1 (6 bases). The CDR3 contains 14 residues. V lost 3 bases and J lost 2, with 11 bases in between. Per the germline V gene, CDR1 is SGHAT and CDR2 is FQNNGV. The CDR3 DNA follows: TGTGCCAGCAGCTTGTTGACAGGCCCCTACGAGCAGTACTTC. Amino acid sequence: CASSLLTGPYEQYF. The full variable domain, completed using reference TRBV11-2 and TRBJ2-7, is EAGVAQSPRYKIIEKRQSVAFWCNPISGHATLYWYQQILGQGPKLLIQFQNNGVVDDSQLPKDRFSAERLKGVDSTLKIQPAKLEDSAVYLCASSLLTGPYEQYFGPGTRLTVT.

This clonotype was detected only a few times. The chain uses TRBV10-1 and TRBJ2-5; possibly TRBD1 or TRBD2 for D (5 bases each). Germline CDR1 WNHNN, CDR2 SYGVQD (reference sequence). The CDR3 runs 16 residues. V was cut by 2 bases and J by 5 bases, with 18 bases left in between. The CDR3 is CASSEKKGRTGETQYF. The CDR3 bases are TGCGCCAGCAGTGAGAAAAAGGGGCGGACGGGGGAGACCCAGTACTTC.

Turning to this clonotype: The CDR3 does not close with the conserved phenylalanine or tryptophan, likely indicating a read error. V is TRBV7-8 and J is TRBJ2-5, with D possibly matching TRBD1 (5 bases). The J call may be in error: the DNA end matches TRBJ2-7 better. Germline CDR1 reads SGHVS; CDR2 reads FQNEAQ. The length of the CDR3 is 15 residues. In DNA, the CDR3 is TGTGCCAGCAGCTTAGCGGGCGACAGATCCTACGAGCAGTACTTA. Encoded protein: CASSLAGDRSYEQYL.

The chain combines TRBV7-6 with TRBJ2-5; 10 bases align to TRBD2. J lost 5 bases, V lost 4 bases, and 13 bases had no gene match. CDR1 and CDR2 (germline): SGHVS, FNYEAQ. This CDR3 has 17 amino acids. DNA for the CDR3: TGTGCCAGCAGCTCGCGGTCTTCAGCGGGAGGGGGGGAGACCCAGTACTTC. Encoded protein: CASSSRSSAGGGETQYF.

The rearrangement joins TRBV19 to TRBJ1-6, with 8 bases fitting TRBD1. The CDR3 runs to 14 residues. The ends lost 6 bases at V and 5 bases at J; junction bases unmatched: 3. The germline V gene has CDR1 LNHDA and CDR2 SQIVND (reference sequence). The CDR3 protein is CASRYRGNNSPLHF. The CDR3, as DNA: TGTGCCAGTAGGTACAGGGGGAATAATTCACCCCTCCACTTT.

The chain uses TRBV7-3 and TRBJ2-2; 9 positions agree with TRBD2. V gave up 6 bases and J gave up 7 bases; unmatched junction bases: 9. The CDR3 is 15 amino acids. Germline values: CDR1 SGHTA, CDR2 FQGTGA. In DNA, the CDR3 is TGTGCCAGCAGTTCACTAGCGGGCTCGGGCGGGGAGCTGTTTTTT. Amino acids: CASSSLAGSGGELFF.

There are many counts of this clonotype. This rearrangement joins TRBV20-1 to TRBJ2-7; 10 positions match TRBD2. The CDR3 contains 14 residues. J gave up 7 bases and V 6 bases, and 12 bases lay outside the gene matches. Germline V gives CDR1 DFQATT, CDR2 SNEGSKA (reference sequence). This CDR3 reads CSAKLQREGNEQYF. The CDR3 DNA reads TGCAGTGCAAAACTGCAGCGGGAGGGGAATGAGCAGTACTTC.

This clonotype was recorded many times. DNA for the CDR3: TGTGCCACCAGCAGAGTGTGGGGGGGGCCCCACTACGAGCAGTACTTC. This gives the protein CATSRVWGGPHYEQYF. The J gene is TRBJ2-7, the V gene TRBV15; TRBD2 might be the D (7 bases). In germline, CDR1 is LNHNV, CDR2 YYDKDF (reference sequence). Trimming cost V 1 base and J 3 bases, with 16 bases left between them. The CDR3 has 16 amino acids.

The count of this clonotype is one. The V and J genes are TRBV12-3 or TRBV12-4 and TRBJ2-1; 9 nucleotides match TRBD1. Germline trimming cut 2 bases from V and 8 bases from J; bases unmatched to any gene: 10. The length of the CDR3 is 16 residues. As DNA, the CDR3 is TGTGCCAGCAGTTTAATCCCGGGACAGGGAGATCATGAGCAGTTCTTC. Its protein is CASSLIPGQGDHEQFF.

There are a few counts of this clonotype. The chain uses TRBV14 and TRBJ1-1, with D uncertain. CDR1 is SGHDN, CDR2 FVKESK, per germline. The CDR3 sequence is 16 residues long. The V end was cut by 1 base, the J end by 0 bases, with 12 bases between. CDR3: CASSQGMGTMNTEAFF. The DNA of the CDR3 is TGTGCCAGCAGCCAAGGGATGGGAACGATGAACACTGAAGCTTTCTTT.